The 7 T cell receptor beta chains listed next were all sequenced from one sample in a study of beta chain features in type 1 diabetes. Whole-study results and caveats: People with Type 1 diabetes carried modestly yet significantly shorter TCRB CDR3s in all four CD4+ subsets.

The investigators reverse transcribed all of the isolated RNA, so they sequenced expressed TCRB transcripts. Profiled with immunoSEQ multiplex PCR; TCRdb holds only in-frame clones, not every one. The sample lists 500,000 to 850,000 clones, roughly an eighth occurring once. What these receptors recognize is not known. The sample was naive CD4+ T cells from blood. The receptors come from a man between 18 and 35 years old with type 1 diabetes.

The chain joins TRBV6-6 to TRBJ2-5; D not certain. Per germline, CDR1 MNHNY and CDR2 SVGAGI (reference sequence). Trimming took off 6 bases at V and 4 bases at J, with 3 bases between the two ends. The CDR3 consists of 10 residues. The CDR3 loop reads CASRLETQYF. CDR3 coding DNA: TGTGCCAGCAGACTAGAGACCCAGTACTTC.

In this sample, this clone turned up many times. The rearrangement uses TRBV2 and TRBJ1-2; TRBD1 matches 8 bases. V lost 8 bases, J lost 8 bases, and 7 bases stayed unmatched. CDR3 length equals 12 residues. The germline gives CDR1 SNHLY, CDR2 FYNNEI. CDR3 in amino acids: CASSGQAAGYTF. CDR3 sequence (DNA): TGTGCCAGCTCGGGACAGGCAGCCGGCTACACCTTC.

Notes on this clone: The junction departs from the called germline gene at one end, perhaps through a read error. V usage is TRBV6-1 and J usage is TRBJ1-2; 7 positions agree with TRBD1. Germline loops: CDR1 MNHNS, CDR2 SASEGT. The CDR3 length is 16 residues. The chain's CDR3 is CAISEIVRDRSDGYTF. CDR3 nucleotide sequence: TGTGCCATCAGTGAAATCGTAAGGGACAGATCTGATGGCTACACCTTC.

This clone was found a few times. The V and J genes are TRBV7-2 and TRBJ1-3; 7 nucleotides align to TRBD1. The V gene's germline CDR1 is SGHTA and CDR2 FQGNSA. V trimming: 5 bases; J trimming: 0 bases; junction bases outside the gene matches: 4. This CDR3 comprises 15 residues. CDR3 region: CASSPRTGSGNTIYF. CDR3 nucleotides: TGTGCCAGCAGCCCTCGGACAGGCTCTGGAAACACCATATATTTT. Full variable domain (missing parts from reference TRBV7-2 and TRBJ1-3): GAGVSQSPSNKVTEKGKDVELRCDPISGHTALYWYRQSLGQGLEFLIYFQGNSAPDKSGLPSDRFSAERTGGSVSTLTIQRTQQEDSAVYLCASSPRTGSGNTIYFGEGSWLTVV.

This clone appeared a few times. The chain carries TRBV30 and TRBJ1-1; D unresolved. Germline V gene lookup returns CDR1 GTSNPN and CDR2 SVGIG (reference sequence). The CDR3 is made up of 14 amino acids. Trimming left V 4 bases short and J 2 bases short, with 14 bases between. The CDR3 nucleotides are TGTGCCTGGATTCCCGGACTGATTAACACTGAAGCTTTCTTT. This encodes CAWIPGLINTEAFF.

This chain uses TRBV25-1 with TRBJ1-1; no clear D. Per the germline V gene, CDR1 is MGHDK and CDR2 is SYGVNS. Trimming cost V 6 bases and J 4 bases, with 15 bases left between them. The CDR3 has 14 residues. The CDR3 nucleotides are TGTGCCAGCAGCCGGCCGACTCTGCGCACTGAAGCTTTCTTT. This translates into CASSRPTLRTEAFF.

This clone was found a few times. The rearrangement uses TRBV6-5 and TRBJ2-1; tentatively, D is TRBD2 (6 bases). The CDR3 has 14 residues. The ends were cut back, 4 bases at V and 8 bases at J, with 15 bases in the middle. The V gene's germline CDR1 is MNHEY and CDR2 SVGAGI. The CDR3 is CASSLQRTGDEQFF. CDR3 bases: TGTGCCAGCAGTTTGCAAAGAACGGGGGATGAGCAGTTCTTC.